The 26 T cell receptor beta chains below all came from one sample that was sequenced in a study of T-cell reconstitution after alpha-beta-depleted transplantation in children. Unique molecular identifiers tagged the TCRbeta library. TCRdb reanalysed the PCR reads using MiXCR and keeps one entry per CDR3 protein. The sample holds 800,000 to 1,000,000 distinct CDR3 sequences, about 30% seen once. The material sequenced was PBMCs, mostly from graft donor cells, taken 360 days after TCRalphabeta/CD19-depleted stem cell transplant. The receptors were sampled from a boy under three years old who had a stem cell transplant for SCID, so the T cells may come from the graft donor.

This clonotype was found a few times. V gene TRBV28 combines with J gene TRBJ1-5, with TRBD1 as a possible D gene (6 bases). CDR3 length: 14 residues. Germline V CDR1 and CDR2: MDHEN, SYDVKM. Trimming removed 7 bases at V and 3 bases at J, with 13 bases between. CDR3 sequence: CASTVTGYNQPQHF. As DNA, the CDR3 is TGTGCCAGCACCGTGACAGGATACAATCAGCCCCAGCATTTT.

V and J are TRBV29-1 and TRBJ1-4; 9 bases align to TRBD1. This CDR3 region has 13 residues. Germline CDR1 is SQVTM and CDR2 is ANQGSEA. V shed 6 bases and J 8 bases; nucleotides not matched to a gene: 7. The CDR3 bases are TGCAGCGTCCGGGACAGGGTGGGGGAAAAACTGTTTTTT. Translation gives CSVRDRVGEKLFF.

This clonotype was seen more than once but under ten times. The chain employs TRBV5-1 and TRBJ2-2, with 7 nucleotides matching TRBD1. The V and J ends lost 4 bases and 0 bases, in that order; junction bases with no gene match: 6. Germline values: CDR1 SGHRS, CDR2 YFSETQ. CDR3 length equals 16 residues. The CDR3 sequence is CASSRGTDTNTGELFF. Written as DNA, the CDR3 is TGCGCCAGCAGCCGAGGGACAGATACGAACACCGGGGAGCTGTTTTTT.

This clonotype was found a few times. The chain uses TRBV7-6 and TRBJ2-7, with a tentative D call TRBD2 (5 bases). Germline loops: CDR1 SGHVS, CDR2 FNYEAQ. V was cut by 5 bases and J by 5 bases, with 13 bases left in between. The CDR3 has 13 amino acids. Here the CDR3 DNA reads TGTGCCAGCAGCGTGGCGGGTTGGGACGAGCAGTACTTC. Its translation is CASSVAGWDEQYF.

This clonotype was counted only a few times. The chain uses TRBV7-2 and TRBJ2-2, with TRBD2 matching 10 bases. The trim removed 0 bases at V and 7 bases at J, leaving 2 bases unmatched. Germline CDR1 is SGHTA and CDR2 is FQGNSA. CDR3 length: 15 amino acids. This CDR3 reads CASSLAGLAVGELFF. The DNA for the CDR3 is TGTGCCAGCAGCTTAGCAGGACTAGCGGTCGGGGAGCTGTTTTTT.

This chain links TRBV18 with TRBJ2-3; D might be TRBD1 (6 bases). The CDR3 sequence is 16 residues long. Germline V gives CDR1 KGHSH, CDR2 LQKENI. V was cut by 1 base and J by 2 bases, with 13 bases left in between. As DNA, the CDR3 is TGTGCCAGCTCACCACGGGGGCGCGTGTCCACAGATACGCAGTATTTT. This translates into CASSPRGRVSTDTQYF. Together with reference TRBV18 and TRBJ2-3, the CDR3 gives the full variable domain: NAGVMQNPRHLVRRRGQEARLRCSPMKGHSHVYWYRQLPEEGLKFMVYLQKENIIDESGMPKERFSAEFPKEGPSILRIQQVVRGDSAAYFCASSPRGRVSTDTQYFGPGTRLTVL.

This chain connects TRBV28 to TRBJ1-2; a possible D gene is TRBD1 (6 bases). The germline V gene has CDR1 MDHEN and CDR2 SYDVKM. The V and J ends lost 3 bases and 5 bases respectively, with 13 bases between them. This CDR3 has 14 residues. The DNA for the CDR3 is TGTGCCAGCAGTTTGCCGCTAACAGGGTATGGCTACACCTTC. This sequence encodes CASSLPLTGYGYTF.

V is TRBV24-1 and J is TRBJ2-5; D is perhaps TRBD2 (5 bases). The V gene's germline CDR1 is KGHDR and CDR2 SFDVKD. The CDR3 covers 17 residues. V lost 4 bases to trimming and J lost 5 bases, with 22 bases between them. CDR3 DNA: TGTGCCACCAGTGAAAGTGCCCGGGCAGGAGGCCGGGAGACCCAGTACTTC. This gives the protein CATSESARAGGRETQYF.

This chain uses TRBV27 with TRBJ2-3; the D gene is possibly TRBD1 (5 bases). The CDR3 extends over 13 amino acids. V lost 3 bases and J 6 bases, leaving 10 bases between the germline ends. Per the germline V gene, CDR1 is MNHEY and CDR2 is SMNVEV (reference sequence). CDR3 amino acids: CASSFRVWDTQYF. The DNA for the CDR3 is TGTGCCAGCAGTTTCAGGGTTTGGGATACGCAGTATTTT.

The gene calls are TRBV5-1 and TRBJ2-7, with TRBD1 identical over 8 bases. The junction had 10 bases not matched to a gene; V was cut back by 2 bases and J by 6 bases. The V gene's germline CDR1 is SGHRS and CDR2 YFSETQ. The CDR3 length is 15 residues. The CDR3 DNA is TGCGCCAGCAGCTTCACAGGGGGAGTTCCCCCCGAGCAGTACTTC. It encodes CASSFTGGVPPEQYF.

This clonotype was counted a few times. The CDR3 DNA is TGTGCCACCAGCAGACGGACAGGGGGCAGTGAAGCTTTCTTT. It translates to CATSRRTGGSEAFF. The genes are TRBV15 and TRBJ1-1; 11 nucleotides match TRBD1. The V and J ends lost 2 bases and 7 bases, in that order; junction bases with no gene match: 3. In germline, CDR1 is LNHNV, CDR2 YYDKDF (reference sequence). The CDR3 consists of 14 residues.

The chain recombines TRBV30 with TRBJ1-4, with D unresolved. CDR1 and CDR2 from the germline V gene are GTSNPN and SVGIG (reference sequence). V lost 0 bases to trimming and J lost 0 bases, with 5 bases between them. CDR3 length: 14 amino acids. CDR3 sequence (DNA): TGTGCCTGGAGTGTGTGGGCAACTAATGAAAAACTGTTTTTT. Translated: CAWSVWATNEKLFF. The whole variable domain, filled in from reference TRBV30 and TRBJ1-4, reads SQTIHQWPATLVQPVGSPLSLECTVEGTSNPNLYWYRQAAGRGLQLLFYSVGIGQISSEVPQNLSASRPQDRQFILSSKKLLLSDSGFYLCAWSVWATNEKLFFGSGTQLSVL.

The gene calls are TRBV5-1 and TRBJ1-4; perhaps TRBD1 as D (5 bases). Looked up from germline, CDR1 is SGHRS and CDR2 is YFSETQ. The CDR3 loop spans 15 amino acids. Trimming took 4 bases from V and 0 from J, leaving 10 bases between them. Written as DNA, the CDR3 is TGCGCCAGCAGCCGTACAGGAACAACTAATGAAAAACTGTTTTTT. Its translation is CASSRTGTTNEKLFF.

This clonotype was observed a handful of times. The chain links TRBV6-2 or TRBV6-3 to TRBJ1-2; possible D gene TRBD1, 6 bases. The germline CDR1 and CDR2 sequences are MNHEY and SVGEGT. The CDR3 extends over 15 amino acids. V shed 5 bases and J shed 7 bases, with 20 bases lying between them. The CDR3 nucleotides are TGTGCCAGCAGTGATCCCGACAGGAGCCGCAGTGGCTACACCTTC. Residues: CASSDPDRSRSGYTF.

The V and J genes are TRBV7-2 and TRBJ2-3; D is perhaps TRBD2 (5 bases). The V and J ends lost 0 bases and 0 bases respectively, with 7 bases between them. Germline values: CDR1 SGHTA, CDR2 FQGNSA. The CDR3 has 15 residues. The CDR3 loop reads CASSLARVSTDTQYF. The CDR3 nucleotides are TGTGCCAGCAGCTTAGCGCGGGTTAGCACAGATACGCAGTATTTT.

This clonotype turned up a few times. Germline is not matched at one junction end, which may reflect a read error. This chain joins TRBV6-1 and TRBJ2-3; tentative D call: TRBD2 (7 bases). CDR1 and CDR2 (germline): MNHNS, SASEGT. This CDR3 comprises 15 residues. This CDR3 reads CASREAGTSTDTQYF. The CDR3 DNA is TGTGCCAGCAGAGAAGCGGGGACAAGCACAGATACGCAGTATTTT.

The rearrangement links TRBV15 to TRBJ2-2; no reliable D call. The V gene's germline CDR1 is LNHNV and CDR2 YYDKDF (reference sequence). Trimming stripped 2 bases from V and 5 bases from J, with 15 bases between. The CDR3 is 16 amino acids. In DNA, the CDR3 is TGTGCCACCAGCAGAAGGCAGAACCTTAGAACCGGGGAGCTGTTTTTT. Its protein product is CATSRRQNLRTGELFF.

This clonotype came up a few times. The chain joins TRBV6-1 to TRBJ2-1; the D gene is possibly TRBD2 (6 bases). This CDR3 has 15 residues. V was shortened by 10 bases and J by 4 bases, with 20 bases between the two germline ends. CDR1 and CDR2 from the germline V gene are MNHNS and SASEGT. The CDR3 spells CATRAGRREYNEQFF. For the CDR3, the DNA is TGTGCCACCAGGGCGGGGAGGCGGGAATACAATGAGCAGTTCTTC.

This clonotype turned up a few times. The CDR3 sequence: CASSSKTSGKYNEQFF. Written as DNA, the CDR3 is TGTGCCAGCAGTTCGAAGACTAGCGGGAAGTACAATGAGCAGTTCTTC. The genes are TRBV27 and TRBJ2-1; 11 nucleotides match TRBD2. The ends lost 4 bases at V and 4 bases at J; junction bases unmatched: 6. In germline, CDR1 is MNHEY, CDR2 SMNVEV (reference sequence). The CDR3 is 16 residues long.

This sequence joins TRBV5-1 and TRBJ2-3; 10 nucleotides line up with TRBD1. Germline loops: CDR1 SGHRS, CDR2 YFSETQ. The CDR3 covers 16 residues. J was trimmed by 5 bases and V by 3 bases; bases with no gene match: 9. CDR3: CASSSGDRGLRDTQYF. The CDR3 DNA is TGCGCCAGCAGCTCGGGGGACAGGGGCCTTCGAGATACGCAGTATTTT.

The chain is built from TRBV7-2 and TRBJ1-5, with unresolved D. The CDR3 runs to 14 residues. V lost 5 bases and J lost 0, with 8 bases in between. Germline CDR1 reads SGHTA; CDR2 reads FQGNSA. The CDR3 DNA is TGTGCCAGCAGCCTAGAAAATAGCAATCAGCCCCAGCATTTT. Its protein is CASSLENSNQPQHF.

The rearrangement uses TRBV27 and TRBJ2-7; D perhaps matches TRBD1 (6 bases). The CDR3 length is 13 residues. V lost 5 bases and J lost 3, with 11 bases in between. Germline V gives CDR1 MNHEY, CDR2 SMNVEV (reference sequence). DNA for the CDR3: TGTGCCAGCAGTCCGACGGACAGCTACGAGCAGTACTTC. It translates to CASSPTDSYEQYF.

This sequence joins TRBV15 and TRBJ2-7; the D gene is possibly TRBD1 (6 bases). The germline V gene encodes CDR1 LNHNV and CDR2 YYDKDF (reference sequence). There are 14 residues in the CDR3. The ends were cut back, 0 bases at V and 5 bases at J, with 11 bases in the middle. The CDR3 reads CATSRDLGGHEQYF. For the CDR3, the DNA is TGTGCCACCAGCAGAGATCTTGGGGGCCACGAGCAGTACTTC.

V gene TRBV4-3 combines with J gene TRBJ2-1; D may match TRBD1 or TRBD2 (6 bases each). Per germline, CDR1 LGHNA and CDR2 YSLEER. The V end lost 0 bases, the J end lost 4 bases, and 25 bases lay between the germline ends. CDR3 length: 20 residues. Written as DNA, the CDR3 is TGCGCCAGCAGCCAAGATTTTCCCGGGTTTGGTCGGGGGCAGTACAATGAGCAGTTCTTC. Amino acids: CASSQDFPGFGRGQYNEQFF.

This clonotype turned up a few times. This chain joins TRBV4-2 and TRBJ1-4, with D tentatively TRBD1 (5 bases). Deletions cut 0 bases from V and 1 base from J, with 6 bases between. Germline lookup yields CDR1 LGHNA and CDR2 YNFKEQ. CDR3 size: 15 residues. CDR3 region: CASSQDDRTNEKLFF. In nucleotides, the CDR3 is TGTGCCAGCAGCCAAGATGACAGAACTAATGAAAAACTGTTTTTT.

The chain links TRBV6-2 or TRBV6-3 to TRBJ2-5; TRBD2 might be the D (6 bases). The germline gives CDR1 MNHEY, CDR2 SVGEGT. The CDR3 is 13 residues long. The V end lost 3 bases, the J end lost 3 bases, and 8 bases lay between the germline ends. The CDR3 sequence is CASSYGRKETQYF. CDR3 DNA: TGTGCCAGCAGTTATGGGAGGAAAGAGACCCAGTACTTC.